This T cell receptor (beta chain) was documented in a study of T cell responses to AZD1222 COVID-19 vaccine. Study-level results: Elevations in Spike-specific TCR breadth and depth followed administration of two AZD1222 doses. Only 5 or 6 people who got AZD1222 tested seropositive at baseline.

In regard to this clone: Its antigen remains unknown.

Assay used: immunoSEQ multiplex PCR; TCRdb lists only in-frame clones, some missing. Counted here are about 140,000 clones, about 92% occurring once; the ten biggest clones make up over 0.9%. This sequence was found in an adult in good health. The source material was peripheral blood, sampled on day 0 of MenACWY control vaccination.

The CDR3 sequence is CASSQDSVGSYTF. CDR3 nucleotide sequence: TGCGCCAGCAGCCAAGATTCGGTCGGGAGCTACACCTTC. This sequence joins TRBV4-1 and TRBJ1-2, with no clear D. CDR3 size: 13 residues. Germline-derived CDR1 and CDR2 are MGHRA and YSYEKL. The V and J ends lost 0 bases and 9 bases respectively, with 11 bases between them.